A selection of T cell receptor beta chains follows, all from one sample in a study of cytotoxic CD8 clonotypes in ibrutinib-treated CLL. TCRdb's table, derived via immunoSEQ multiplex PCR, lists solely in-frame clones and lacks some. The sample shows approximately 300,000 clones, about 80% of them seen only once. The sample here was PBMCs, taken before ibrutinib treatment. The receptors shown here come from a human donor with chronic lymphocytic leukemia. The CDR3 runs from the conserved cysteine through the conserved F or W. Fields, in order: J gene, V gene, clone size, CDR3 protein. Rows give clone size only sometimes, using once, few, many, or a class for an expanded clone.

>TRBJ1-2|TRBV29-1|few
CSVESFNYGYTF
>TRBJ2-7|TRBV4-3|-
CASSQNPPGTATYEQYF
>TRBJ2-7|TRBV10-3|-
CAISELGTTYEQYF
>TRBJ2-1|TRBV7-9|-
CASTSHRGEQFF
>TRBJ2-1|TRBV30|-
CAWIPDGDYNEQFF
>TRBJ2-7|TRBV6-5|-
CASTIGSSYEQYF
>TRBJ2-1|TRBV18|-
CASSLTGRDNEQFF
>TRBJ2-1|TRBV7-7|-
CASSLAAGTYNEQFF
>TRBJ1-1|TRBV7-6|-
CASSLARANTEAFF
>TRBJ2-7|TRBV9|-
CASKRLARAYEQYF
>TRBJ2-7|TRBV29-1|-
CSVEDGLRGIDEQYF
>TRBJ2-7|TRBV23-1|-
CASSQFGLCYEQYF
>TRBJ2-7|TRBV27|-
CASTPNWGSYEQYF
>TRBJ2-5|TRBV11-2|few
CASSTRDGRETQYF
>TRBJ1-4|TRBV4-2|-
CASQTGINEKLFF
>TRBJ1-2|TRBV5-1|-
CASSSGTGGQYGYTF
>TRBJ2-1|TRBV5-1|-
CASSTTGGARSYNEQFF
>TRBJ2-5|TRBV28|-
CASRGDRGQETQYF
>TRBJ1-2|TRBV4-2|-
CASSADRNYGYTF
>TRBJ1-4|TRBV2|-
CAIDGQGNSNEKLFF
>TRBJ2-3|TRBV5-1|-
CASSLQDDTDTQYF
>TRBJ2-7|TRBV9|-
CASSSSGRVYEQYF
>TRBJ2-1|TRBV10-3|once
CATSAGGPSFF
>TRBJ2-1|TRBV7-8|-
CASSLSPAGWDEQFF
>TRBJ2-2|TRBV5-1|-
CASSLVAVTNTGELFF
>TRBJ2-7|TRBV13|-
CASSLVAGPYEQYF
>TRBJ2-1|TRBV11-3|once
CASSFLAGGPLGEQFF
>TRBJ1-5|TRBV10-3|few
CAISIGTGGQPQHF
>TRBJ1-4|TRBV27|-
CASSTSRGTNEKLFF
>TRBJ2-3|TRBV4-3|-
CASSQGGKSTDTQYF
>TRBJ1-3|TRBV7-2|many
CASSLVGGGNTIYF
>TRBJ2-7|TRBV28|-
CASSLALFQGQNSDYEQYF
>TRBJ1-5|TRBV19|once
CASSIFGDGNQPQHF
>TRBJ2-7|TRBV9|-
CASSASGTNSYEQYF
>TRBJ2-1|TRBV4-2|few
CASSQEYRLAGEQFF
>TRBJ1-1|TRBV7-9|-
CASSLDSPYSF
>TRBJ2-1|TRBV4-1|-
CASSQSDSQQFF
>TRBJ2-1|TRBV29-1|once
CSVGDTAYEQFF
>TRBJ1-2|TRBV28|-
CASSGTEANYGYTF
>TRBJ2-1|TRBV7-2|few
CASRTAGTLTNEQFF
>TRBJ2-3|TRBV11-3|-
CASSNGAGLSTDTQYF
>TRBJ2-3|TRBV25-1|-
CASSEYERGSTDTQYF